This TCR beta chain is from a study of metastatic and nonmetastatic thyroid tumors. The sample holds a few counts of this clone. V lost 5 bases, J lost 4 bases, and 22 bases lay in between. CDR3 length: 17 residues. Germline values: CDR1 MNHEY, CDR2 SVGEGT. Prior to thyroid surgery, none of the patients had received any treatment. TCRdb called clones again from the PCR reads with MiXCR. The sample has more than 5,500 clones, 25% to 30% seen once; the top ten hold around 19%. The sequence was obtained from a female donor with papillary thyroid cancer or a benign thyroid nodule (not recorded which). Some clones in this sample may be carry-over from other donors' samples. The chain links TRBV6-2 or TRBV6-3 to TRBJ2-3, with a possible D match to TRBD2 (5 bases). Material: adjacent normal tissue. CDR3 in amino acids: CASSHVPPGSVADTQYF. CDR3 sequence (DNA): TGTGCCAGCAGTCACGTACCCCCGGGGTCGGTAGCAGATACGCAGTATTTT.